These 21 T cell receptor beta chains share one sample of origin, sequenced in a study of T-cell reconstitution after alpha-beta-depleted transplantation in children. Unique molecular identifiers were incorporated into the prepared TCRbeta library. Each CDR3 protein is one row after TCRdb ran MiXCR on the PCR reads. This table has approximately 270,000 distinct CDR3 sequences, about 10% appearing once. The sequenced sample was PBMCs from the stem cell graft donor, obtained from the stem cell graft. The receptors shown here come from a human donor who donated a stem cell graft to a child with SCID.

This clonotype was seen a few times. The chain recombines TRBV12-3 or TRBV12-4 with TRBJ2-7; 7 bases fit TRBD2. The CDR3 sequence is 15 residues long. V shed 7 bases and J 0 bases; nucleotides not matched to a gene: 9. In DNA, the CDR3 is TGTGCCAGCACCGCCGGGACGGGAGGCTCCTACGAGCAGTACTTC. Its translation: CASTAGTGGSYEQYF.

The rearrangement uses TRBV12-3 or TRBV12-4 and TRBJ1-3, with D hard to call. The ends were cut back, 3 bases at V and 0 bases at J, with 12 bases in the middle. This CDR3 has 16 residues. The CDR3 DNA follows: TGTGCCAGCAGTTTTACGGAGCTTCTCTCTGGAAACACCATATATTTT. This translates into CASSFTELLSGNTIYF.

This clonotype was counted a few times. V is TRBV7-9 and J is TRBJ2-5, with D possibly matching TRBD2 (5 bases). Per germline, CDR1 SEHNR and CDR2 FQNEAQ (reference sequence). CDR3 size: 14 residues. V was shortened by 5 bases and J by 5 bases, with 15 bases between the two germline ends. In DNA, the CDR3 is TGTGCCAGCAGCCCACCAAATAGCGCGGAGACCCAGTACTTC. This encodes CASSPPNSAETQYF.

This chain's CDR3 is CASRRVDGKQYF. As DNA, the CDR3 is TGTGCCAGCAGAAGGGTGGACGGTAAGCAGTACTTC. V usage is TRBV27 and J usage is TRBJ2-7; no firm D call. The V end lost 6 bases, the J end lost 8 bases, and 14 bases lay between the germline ends. There are 12 residues in the CDR3. Germline V gene data show CDR1 as MNHEY and CDR2 as SMNVEV (reference sequence).

The gene calls are TRBV29-1 and TRBJ2-7; TRBD2 might be the D (6 bases). The CDR3 has 15 amino acids. Germline CDR1 SQVTM, CDR2 ANQGSEA. V dropped 0 bases and J dropped 2 bases, with 14 bases sitting between them. CDR3 coding DNA: TGCAGCGTTGAAGATATGGCGGGGCCGGCCTACGAGCAGTACTTC. It specifies CSVEDMAGPAYEQYF.

In this sample, this clonotype turned up a few times. The chain couples TRBV7-9 to TRBJ2-1; D is unresolved. The CDR3 runs to 13 residues. Germline V lookup: CDR1 SEHNR, CDR2 FQNEAQ (reference sequence). V was cut by 5 bases and J by 9 bases, with 14 bases left in between. The CDR3 is CASSVTLSTEQFF. The CDR3 DNA is TGTGCCAGCAGCGTCACCCTCAGCACTGAGCAGTTCTTC.

Regarding this clonotype: A much larger clone sits a single nucleotide away, making a read error possible. The chain uses TRBV7-2 and TRBJ2-5; 9 nucleotides agree with TRBD2. Germline-derived CDR1 and CDR2 are SGHTA and FQGNSA. There are 15 residues in the CDR3. Trimming took 3 bases from V and 3 from J; bases not matched to a gene: 5. The CDR3 DNA reads as TGTGCCAGCAGCTTTAGCGGGGGATCCGAAGAGACCCAGTACTTC. Its translation is CASSFSGGSEETQYF.

The V call is TRBV13, the J call TRBJ2-6, with D possibly matching TRBD2 (5 bases). Looked up from germline, CDR1 is PRHDT and CDR2 is FYEKMQ (reference sequence). Trimming removed 5 bases from V and 0 bases from J, with 8 bases in between. The CDR3 contains 15 residues. The CDR3 nucleotides are TGTGCCAGCAGCCGAACTAGCTCTGGGGCCAACGTCCTGACTTTC. It translates to CASSRTSSGANVLTF. Filled out from reference TRBV13 and TRBJ2-6, the complete variable domain reads AAGVIQSPRHLIKEKRETATLKCYPIPRHDTVYWYQQGPGQDPQFLISFYEKMQSDKGSIPDRFSAQQFSDYHSELNMSSLELGDSALYFCASSRTSSGANVLTFGAGSRLTVL.

The table lists this clonotype with many counts. This rearrangement joins TRBV7-2 to TRBJ2-1, with 7 nucleotides matching TRBD1. The CDR3 is 15 amino acids. V gave up 5 bases and J gave up 5 bases; unmatched junction bases: 9. CDR1 and CDR2 from the germline V gene are SGHTA and FQGNSA. CDR3 in amino acids: CASSHPPGQNNEQFF. The CDR3 nucleotides read TGTGCCAGCAGCCATCCCCCGGGACAGAACAATGAGCAGTTCTTC.

This clonotype has a handful of counts. This chain uses TRBV20-1 with TRBJ2-5, with 10 positions matching TRBD2. Germline lookup yields CDR1 DFQATT and CDR2 SNEGSKA (reference sequence). The CDR3 covers 13 residues. V shed 6 bases, J shed 6 bases, and the junction held 7 bases outside the gene matches. The CDR3 DNA is TGCAGTGCCGCGGGACTAGCGATTCAGACCCAGTACTTC. This codes for CSAAGLAIQTQYF.

This chain links TRBV12-3 or TRBV12-4 with TRBJ2-3, with 9 nucleotides matching TRBD1. This CDR3 has 15 amino acids. V lost 3 bases, J lost 7 bases, and 8 bases stayed unmatched. The CDR3 DNA follows: TGTGCCAGCAGTTTGCGGACAGGGGATAGAAATACGCAGTATTTT. The encoded protein is CASSLRTGDRNTQYF.

This clonotype was seen more than once but under ten times. This rearrangement joins TRBV7-3 to TRBJ2-7, with TRBD1 matching 10 bases. The CDR3 is 15 residues long. V was clipped by 5 bases and J by 3 bases; unmatched bases: 7. CDR1 and CDR2 (germline): SGHTA, FQGTGA. CDR3 nucleotide sequence: TGTGCCAGCAGCCGTACGGGACAGGGGCTCTACGAGCAGTACTTC. Amino acids: CASSRTGQGLYEQYF.

This clonotype was counted a few times. DNA for the CDR3: TGTGCCAGCAGCAAGATAGGGGAGCGGGGGGGCGCGAACACCGGGGAGCTGTTTTTT. Protein sequence: CASSKIGERGGANTGELFF. The chain carries TRBV21-1 and TRBJ2-2; no DNA check was done on the table's D call, TRBD2. TRBV21-1 is a documented pseudogene. The CDR3 loop spans 19 amino acids.

The chain combines TRBV5-1 with TRBJ2-5; a possible D gene is TRBD2 (5 bases). The V gene's germline CDR1 is SGHRS and CDR2 YFSETQ. V gave up 5 bases and J gave up 0 bases, with 14 bases separating them. This CDR3 has 15 amino acids. The DNA of the CDR3 is TGCGCCAGCAGAGGCCCTCGGCGGGACCAAGAGACCCAGTACTTC. As protein: CASRGPRRDQETQYF. Based on the CDR3 plus reference TRBV5-1 and TRBJ2-5, the full variable domain is KAGVTQTPRYLIKTRGQQVTLSCSPISGHRSVSWYQQTPGQGLQFLFEYFSETQRNKGNFPGRFSGRQFSNSRSEMNVSTLELGDSALYLCASRGPRRDQETQYFGPGTRLLVL.

The chain has TRBV6-5 and TRBJ1-2; D is uncertain. In germline, CDR1 is MNHEY, CDR2 SVGAGI. Trimming took 2 bases from V and 7 from J, leaving 8 bases between them. CDR3 length: 12 amino acids. CDR3 residues: CASSYGGGGYTF. The CDR3 bases are TGTGCCAGCAGTTACGGCGGCGGTGGCTACACCTTC.

This clonotype was observed at least ten times. This chain uses TRBV10-3 with TRBJ2-7; 11 positions match TRBD2. Trimming removed 6 bases from V and 2 bases from J; junction bases left unmatched: 15. This CDR3 is 18 amino acids long. Germline V gene sequence: CDR1 ENHRY, CDR2 SYGVKD. The CDR3 is CAISAGGLAGGRAYEQYF. The DNA for the CDR3 is TGTGCCATCAGCGCCGGGGGGCTAGCGGGGGGAAGAGCCTACGAGCAGTACTTC.

The gene calls are TRBV7-9 and TRBJ2-7; 7 nucleotides agree with TRBD2. After removal of 5 bases from V and 4 bases from J, the junction contained 11 bases not matched to a gene. Looked up from germline, CDR1 is SEHNR and CDR2 is FQNEAQ (reference sequence). The CDR3 is made up of 15 amino acids. The CDR3 protein is CASSRPERGVYEQYF. DNA of the CDR3: TGTGCCAGCAGCCGACCGGAGCGGGGAGTGTACGAGCAGTACTTC.

V gene TRBV9 combines with J gene TRBJ2-2, with D hard to call. The germline gives CDR1 SGDLS, CDR2 YYNGEE. Trimming shortened V by 3 bases and J by 2 bases, and 5 bases separated the two germline ends. The CDR3 is made up of 13 amino acids. The CDR3: CASSGDNTGELFF. CDR3 DNA: TGTGCCAGCAGCGGCGACAACACCGGGGAGCTGTTTTTT.

J is TRBJ1-1 and V is TRBV20-1, with 8 bases that match TRBD1. Looked up from germline, CDR1 is DFQATT and CDR2 is SNEGSKA (reference sequence). The CDR3 totals 14 residues. J lost 5 bases, V lost 0 bases, and 5 bases had no gene match. CDR3 DNA: TGCAGTGCTAGAGATGGACAGGGTTTAACTGAAGCTTTCTTT. Its translation: CSARDGQGLTEAFF.

The chain has TRBV3-1 and TRBJ1-1; 9 bases align to TRBD1. Germline V gene data show CDR1 as LGHDT and CDR2 as YNNKEL (reference sequence). The CDR3 spans 17 residues. Trimming took 3 bases from V and 7 from J; bases not matched to a gene: 15. CDR3 protein: CASSHLFIDRGYLEAFF. DNA of the CDR3: TGTGCCAGCAGCCATTTATTCATAGACAGGGGGTACCTTGAAGCTTTCTTT.

The rearrangement joins TRBV20-1 to TRBJ2-3; D is perhaps TRBD1 or TRBD2 (6 bases each). This CDR3 has 17 residues. CDR1 and CDR2 (germline): DFQATT, SNEGSKA (reference sequence). The ends were cut back, 0 bases at V and 5 bases at J, with 21 bases in the middle. CDR3 in amino acids: CSARDQGRAGRIDTQYF. For the CDR3, the DNA is TGCAGTGCTAGAGATCAGGGGCGGGCAGGGAGGATAGATACGCAGTATTTT.